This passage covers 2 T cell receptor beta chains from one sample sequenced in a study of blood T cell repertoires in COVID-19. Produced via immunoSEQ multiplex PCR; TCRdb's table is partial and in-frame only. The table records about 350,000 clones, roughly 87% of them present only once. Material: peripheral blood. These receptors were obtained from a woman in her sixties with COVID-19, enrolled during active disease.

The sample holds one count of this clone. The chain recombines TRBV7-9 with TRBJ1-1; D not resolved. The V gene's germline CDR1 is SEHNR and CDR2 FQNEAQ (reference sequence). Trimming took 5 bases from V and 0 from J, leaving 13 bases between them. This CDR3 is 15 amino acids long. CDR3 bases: TGTGCCAGCAGCCTGCTGGCGGCTATGAACACTGAAGCTTTCTTT. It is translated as CASSLLAAMNTEAFF.

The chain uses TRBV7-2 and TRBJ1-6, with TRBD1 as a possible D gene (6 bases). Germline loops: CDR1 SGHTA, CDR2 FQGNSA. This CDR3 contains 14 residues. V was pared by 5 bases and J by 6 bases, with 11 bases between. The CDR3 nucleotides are TGTGCCAGCAGCCCCGGACAGCCTAATTCACCCCTCCACTTT. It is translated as CASSPGQPNSPLHF.